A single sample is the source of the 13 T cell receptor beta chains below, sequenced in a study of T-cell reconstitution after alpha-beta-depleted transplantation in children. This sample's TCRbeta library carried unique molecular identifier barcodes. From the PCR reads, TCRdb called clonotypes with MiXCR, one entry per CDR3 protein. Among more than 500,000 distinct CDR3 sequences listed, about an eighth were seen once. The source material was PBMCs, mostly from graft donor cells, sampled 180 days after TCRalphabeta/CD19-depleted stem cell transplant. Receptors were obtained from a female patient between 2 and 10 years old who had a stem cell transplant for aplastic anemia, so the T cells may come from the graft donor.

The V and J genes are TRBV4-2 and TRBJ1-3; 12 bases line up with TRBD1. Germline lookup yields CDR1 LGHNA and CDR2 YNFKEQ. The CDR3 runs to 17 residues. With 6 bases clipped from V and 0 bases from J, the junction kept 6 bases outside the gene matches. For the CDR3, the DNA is TGTGCCAGCAGGGCCGGGACAGGGGGCTCCTCTGGAAACACCATATATTTT. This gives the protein CASRAGTGGSSGNTIYF.

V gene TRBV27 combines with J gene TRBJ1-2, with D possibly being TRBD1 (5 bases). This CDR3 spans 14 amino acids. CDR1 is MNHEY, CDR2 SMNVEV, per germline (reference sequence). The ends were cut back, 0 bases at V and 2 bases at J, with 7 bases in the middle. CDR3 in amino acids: CASSLSWGNYGYTF. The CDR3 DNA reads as TGTGCCAGCAGTTTATCGTGGGGGAACTATGGCTACACCTTC.

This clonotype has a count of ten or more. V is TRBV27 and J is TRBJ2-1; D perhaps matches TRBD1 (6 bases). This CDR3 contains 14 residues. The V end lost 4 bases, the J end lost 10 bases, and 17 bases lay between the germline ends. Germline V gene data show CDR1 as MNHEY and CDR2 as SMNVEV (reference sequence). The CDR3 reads CASSWGRKGTEQFF. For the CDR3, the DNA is TGTGCCAGCAGTTGGGGGCGGAAAGGAACGGAGCAGTTCTTC.

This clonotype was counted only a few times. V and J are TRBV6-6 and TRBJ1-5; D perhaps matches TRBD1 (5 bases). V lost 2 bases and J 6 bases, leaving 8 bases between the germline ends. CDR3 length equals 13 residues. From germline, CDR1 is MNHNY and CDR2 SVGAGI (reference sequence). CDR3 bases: TGTGCCAGCAGTTACACGGGGACTCAGCCCCAGCATTTT. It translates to CASSYTGTQPQHF.

The CDR3, as DNA: TGCAGCGTTAGGCGGGGCACAGATACGCAGTATTTT. It codes for CSVRRGTDTQYF. The chain recombines TRBV29-1 with TRBJ2-3, with D possibly being TRBD2 (5 bases). Germline V lookup: CDR1 SQVTM, CDR2 ANQGSEA. This CDR3 is 12 amino acids long. The V and J ends lost 5 bases and 1 base respectively, with 7 bases between them.

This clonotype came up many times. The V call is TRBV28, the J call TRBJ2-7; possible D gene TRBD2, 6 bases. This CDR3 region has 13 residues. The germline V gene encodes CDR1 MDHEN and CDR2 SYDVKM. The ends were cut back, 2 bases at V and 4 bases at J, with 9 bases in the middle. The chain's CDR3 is CASSLREPYEQYV. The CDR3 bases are TGTGCCAGCAGTTTACGGGAGCCTTACGAGCAGTACGTC.

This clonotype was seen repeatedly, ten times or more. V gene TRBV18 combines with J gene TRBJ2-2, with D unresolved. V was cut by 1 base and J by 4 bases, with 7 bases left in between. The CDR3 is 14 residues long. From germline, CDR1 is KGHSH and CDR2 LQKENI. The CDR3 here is CASSPLAGTGELFF. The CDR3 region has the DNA TGTGCCAGCTCACCACTCGCAGGCACCGGGGAGCTGTTTTTT.

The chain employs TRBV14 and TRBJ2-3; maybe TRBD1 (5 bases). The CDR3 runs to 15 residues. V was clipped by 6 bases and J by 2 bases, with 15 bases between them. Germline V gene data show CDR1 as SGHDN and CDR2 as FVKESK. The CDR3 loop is CASSRYRTSTDTQYF. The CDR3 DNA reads TGTGCCAGCAGTCGATACAGGACATCCACAGATACGCAGTATTTT. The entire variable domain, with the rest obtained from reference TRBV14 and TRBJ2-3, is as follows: EAGVTQFPSHSVIEKGQTVTLRCDPISGHDNLYWYRRVMGKEIKFLLHFVKESKQDESGMPNNRFLAERTGGTYSTLKVQPAELEDSGVYFCASSRYRTSTDTQYFGPGTRLTVL.

This CDR3 is CASSTRGGDYEQYF. CDR3 DNA: TGTGCCAGCAGCACCCGTGGGGGGGACTACGAGCAGTACTTC. The chain joins TRBV7-9 to TRBJ2-7, with 7 bases lining up with TRBD2. The V gene's germline CDR1 is SEHNR and CDR2 FQNEAQ (reference sequence). This CDR3 has 14 amino acids. After removal of 5 bases from V and 3 bases from J, the junction contained 7 bases not matched to a gene. Variable domain in full (rest from reference TRBV7-9 and TRBJ2-7): DTGVSQNPRHKITKRGQNVTFRCDPISEHNRLYWYRQTLGQGPEFLTYFQNEAQLEKSRLLSDRFSAERPKGSFSTLEIQRTEQGDSAMYLCASSTRGGDYEQYFGPGTRLTVT.

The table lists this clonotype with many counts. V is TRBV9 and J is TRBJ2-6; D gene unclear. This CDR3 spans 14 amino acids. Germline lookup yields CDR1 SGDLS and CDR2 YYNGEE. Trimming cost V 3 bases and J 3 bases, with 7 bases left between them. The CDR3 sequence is CASSERFGANVLTF. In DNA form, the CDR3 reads TGTGCCAGCAGCGAGAGATTTGGGGCCAACGTCCTGACTTTC.

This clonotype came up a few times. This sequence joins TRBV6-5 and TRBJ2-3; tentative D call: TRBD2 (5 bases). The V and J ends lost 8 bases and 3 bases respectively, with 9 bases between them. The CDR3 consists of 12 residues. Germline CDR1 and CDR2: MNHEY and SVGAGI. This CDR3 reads CASVSGTDTQYF. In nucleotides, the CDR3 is TGTGCCAGCGTGTCGGGGACAGATACGCAGTATTTT.

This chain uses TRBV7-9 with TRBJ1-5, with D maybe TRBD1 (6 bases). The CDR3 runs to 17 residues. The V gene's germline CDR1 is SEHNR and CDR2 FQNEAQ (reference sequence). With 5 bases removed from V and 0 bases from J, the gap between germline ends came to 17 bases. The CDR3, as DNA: TGTGCCAGCAGCCCCGGGGCAGGGGTCCATAGCAATCAGCCCCAGCATTTT. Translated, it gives CASSPGAGVHSNQPQHF. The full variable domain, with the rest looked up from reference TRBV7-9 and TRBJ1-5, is DTGVSQNPRHKITKRGQNVTFRCDPISEHNRLYWYRQTLGQGPEFLTYFQNEAQLEKSRLLSDRFSAERPKGSFSTLEIQRTEQGDSAMYLCASSPGAGVHSNQPQHFGDGTRLSIL.

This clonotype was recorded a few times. The CDR3 loop is CASSRLAGDQETQYF. CDR3 bases: TGTGCCAGCAGCCGACTAGCGGGGGACCAAGAGACCCAGTACTTC. The V and J genes are TRBV7-9 and TRBJ2-5; 12 bases map to TRBD2. There are 15 residues in the CDR3. Germline CDR1 is SEHNR and CDR2 is FQNEAQ (reference sequence). The V segment lost 5 bases and the J segment 0 bases; nucleotides outside the gene matches: 1.